This T cell receptor (beta chain) was recorded in a study of blood T cell repertoires in COVID-19. Study details: Samples came from the United States, Italy and Spain, spanning acute and convalescent COVID-19. Sample material is recorded as cDNA or gDNA derived from T cells, B-cell-depleted T cells, or PBMCs.

Germline CDR1 is SGHTA and CDR2 is FQGTGA. The CDR3 contains 13 residues. V was pared by 5 bases and J by 5 bases, with 9 bases between. Authors' methods: The assay estimated nucleated cells by amplifying reference gene primers. Repertoires were generated with immunoSEQ multiplex PCR, while TCRdb's copy carries only in-frame clones and drops some. D and trimming were read from the DNA, whereas the V and J calls and clone size are those reported in that table. The table has 350,000 to 450,000 clones, 89% seen once. Sequenced material: peripheral blood. The chain employs TRBV7-3 and TRBJ2-2, with D perhaps matching TRBD1 (6 bases). This TCR derives from a middle-aged woman with COVID-19, enrolled during active disease. The CDR3 bases are TGTGCCAGCAGCCGAGACAGGACCGGGGAGCTGTTTTTT. Translation: CASSRDRTGELFF.